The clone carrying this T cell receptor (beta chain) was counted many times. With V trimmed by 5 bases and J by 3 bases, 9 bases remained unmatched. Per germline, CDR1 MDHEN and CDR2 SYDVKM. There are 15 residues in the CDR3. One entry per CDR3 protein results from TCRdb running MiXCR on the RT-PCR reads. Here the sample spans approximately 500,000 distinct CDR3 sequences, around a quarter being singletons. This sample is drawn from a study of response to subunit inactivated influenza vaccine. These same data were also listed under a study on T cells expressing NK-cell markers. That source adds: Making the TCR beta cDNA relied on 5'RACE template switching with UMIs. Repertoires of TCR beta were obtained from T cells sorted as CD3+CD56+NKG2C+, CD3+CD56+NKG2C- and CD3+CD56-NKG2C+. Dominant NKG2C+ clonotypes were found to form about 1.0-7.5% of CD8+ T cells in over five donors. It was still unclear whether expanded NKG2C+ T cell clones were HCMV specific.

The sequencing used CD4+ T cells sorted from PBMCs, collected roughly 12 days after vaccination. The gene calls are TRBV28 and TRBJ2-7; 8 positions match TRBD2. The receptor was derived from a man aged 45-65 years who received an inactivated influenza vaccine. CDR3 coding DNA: TGTGCCAGCAGTCCACTAGCGGTCCCTGTCTACGAGCAGTACTTC. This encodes CASSPLAVPVYEQYF.